These T cell receptor beta chains were read from a single sample in a study of T cell repertoires in cytomegalovirus infection. TCRdb re-derived calls from the reads in MiXCR, one entry per CDR3 protein. The sample lists about 240,000 distinct CDR3 sequences, approximately 13% occurring once. The sample comprised PBMCs. Receptors were obtained from a human donor in good health (CMV status not recorded). Some clones in this sample may be carry-over from other donors' samples. The CDR3 runs from the conserved cysteine through the conserved F or W. The order of the fields is D gene, clone size, V gene, J gene, CDR3 protein, CDR3 DNA. The D gene is left open where the match is weak. A clone size is listed for some rows: how often the clone was seen (once, few, many), or a class if it is expanded.

NA	many	TRBV28	TRBJ1-2	CATYRGYGYTF	TGTGCCACCTATCGGGGCTATGGCTACACCTTC
NA	many	TRBV7-2	TRBJ2-7	CASSRDWRSYEQYF	TGTGCCAGCAGCCGGGACTGGCGCTCCTACGAGCAGTACTTC
NA	few	TRBV20-1	TRBJ2-6	CSAPRTGSGANVLTF	TGCAGTGCTCCCCGCACGGGCTCTGGGGCCAACGTCCTGACTTTC
NA	many	TRBV7-2	TRBJ1-1	CASSSIYFQGMNTEAFF	TGTGCCAGCAGCTCCATTTACTTCCAGGGCATGAACACTGAAGCTTTCTTT
TRBD1	NA	TRBV12-3/TRBV12-4	TRBJ1-4	CASSARQGARSEKLFF	TGTGCCAGCAGTGCTCGACAGGGGGCGCGGAGTGAAAAACTGTTTTTT
TRBD1	many	TRBV6-6	TRBJ2-1	CASSQTGAYNEQFF	TGTGCCAGCAGCCAGACAGGGGCCTACAATGAGCAGTTCTTC
NA	few	TRBV29-1	TRBJ1-1	CSVENGGVTEAFF	TGCAGCGTTGAAAATGGAGGGGTCACTGAAGCTTTCTTT
NA	NA	TRBV7-2	TRBJ1-5	CASSLGRENQPQHF	TGTGCCAGCAGCTTAGGTAGGGAGAATCAGCCCCAGCATTTT
TRBD1	many	TRBV12-3/TRBV12-4	TRBJ2-1	CASSFLADEGQGIHEQFF	TGTGCCAGCAGTTTTTTAGCGGACGAGGGACAGGGTATCCATGAGCAGTTCTTC
TRBD1	few	TRBV5-1	TRBJ2-7	CASSFSQTGKYEQYF	TGCGCCAGCAGCTTTTCCCAGACAGGGAAGTACGAGCAGTACTTC
NA	many	TRBV7-9	TRBJ2-1	CASSLVRLTNNEQFF	TGTGCCAGCAGCTTAGTAAGGCTTACAAACAATGAGCAGTTCTTC
NA	many	TRBV11-3	TRBJ2-2	CASSQNGLPNTGELFF	TGTGCCAGCAGCCAAAACGGGTTGCCGAACACCGGGGAGCTGTTTTTT
NA	NA	TRBV14	TRBJ1-6	CASSQDRVYSPLHF	TGTGCCAGCAGCCAAGACAGGGTCTATTCACCCCTCCACTTT
NA	many	TRBV7-2	TRBJ2-1	CANPLAGHNEQFF	TGTGCCAACCCCCTGGCTGGTCACAATGAGCAGTTCTTC
NA	NA	TRBV29-1	TRBJ2-7	CSAIIGGFYEQYF	TGCAGCGCCATTATTGGGGGATTCTACGAGCAGTACTTC
NA	many	TRBV7-6	TRBJ2-5	CASSPSTREETQYF	TGTGCCAGCAGCCCAAGTACTAGGGAAGAGACCCAGTACTTC
TRBD2	many	TRBV4-2	TRBJ2-5	CASSQDGRGPGGETQYF	TGTGCCAGCAGCCAAGATGGTAGGGGACCCGGGGGGGAGACCCAGTACTTC
NA	once	TRBV5-1	TRBJ1-5	CASSLEAVNSNQPQHF	TGCGCCAGCAGCTTGGAGGCAGTGAATAGCAATCAGCCCCAGCATTTT
NA	many	TRBV2	TRBJ2-3	CASSLGRTDTQYF	TGTGCCAGCAGCCTCGGCCGCACAGATACGCAGTATTTT
NA	many	TRBV7-2	TRBJ2-1	CASSLFFGKSEQFF	TGTGCCAGCAGCTTATTTTTTGGCAAGAGTGAGCAGTTCTTC